Reported below is one T cell receptor (beta chain). Antigen specificity is unknown. This entry is derived from a study of blood T cells in healthy people across ages. About the study: Template switching picked up about one barcoded beta molecule for each two T cells.

Primers used in a second PCR of roughly 6 to 11 cycles were a sample-barcoded 5' primer and a J-beta primer mix. From the 5' RACE reads, TCRdb called clonotypes with MiXCR, one entry per CDR3 protein. The data show hundreds of thousands of distinct CDR3 sequences, 58% seen once. Germline CDR1 reads MNHNY; CDR2 reads SVGAGI (reference sequence). The CDR3 spans 15 residues. After removal of 5 bases from V and 3 bases from J, the junction contained 3 bases not matched to a gene. Each donor gave approximately 9.7 milliliters of peripheral blood. Overall study findings and caveats: When set beside aged donors, long-lived donors presented more naive CD4+ cells and higher diversity.

V usage is TRBV6-6 and J usage is TRBJ2-6; 8 bases fit TRBD1. Sequenced: blood. The TCR sequence derives from a man in his fifties or sixties in good health. The CDR3 coding sequence is TGTGCCAGCAGTGTACAGGGGGGTGGGGCCAACGTCCTGACTTTC. It codes for CASSVQGGGANVLTF.